The clone carrying this T cell receptor beta chain has at least ten counts. Its antigen is currently unknown. The data were taken from a study of CD8 T cells in ankylosing spondylitis. Quantitative barcoded 5'-RACE was used to prepare TCR beta libraries. TCRdb fed the 5' RACE reads into MiXCR, producing one record per CDR3 protein. The sample has about 24,000 distinct CDR3 sequences, 10% to 15% seen once; the top ten hold 35%. V lost 4 bases to trimming and J lost 6 bases, with 15 bases between them. This CDR3 contains 14 residues. Germline V gene data show CDR1 as MNHEY and CDR2 as SMNVEV (reference sequence). Study-wide points: Several highly homologous variants made up a TCR beta motif that seemed to typify ankylosing spondylitis blood.

The material sequenced was blood. This chain connects TRBV27 to TRBJ1-2; D call uncertain. The TCR sequence derives from a male donor with ankylosing spondylitis or in good health (not recorded which). CDR3 region: CASSSIPDGDGYTF. The CDR3 DNA follows: TGTGCCAGCAGTTCCATTCCGGATGGTGATGGCTACACCTTC.